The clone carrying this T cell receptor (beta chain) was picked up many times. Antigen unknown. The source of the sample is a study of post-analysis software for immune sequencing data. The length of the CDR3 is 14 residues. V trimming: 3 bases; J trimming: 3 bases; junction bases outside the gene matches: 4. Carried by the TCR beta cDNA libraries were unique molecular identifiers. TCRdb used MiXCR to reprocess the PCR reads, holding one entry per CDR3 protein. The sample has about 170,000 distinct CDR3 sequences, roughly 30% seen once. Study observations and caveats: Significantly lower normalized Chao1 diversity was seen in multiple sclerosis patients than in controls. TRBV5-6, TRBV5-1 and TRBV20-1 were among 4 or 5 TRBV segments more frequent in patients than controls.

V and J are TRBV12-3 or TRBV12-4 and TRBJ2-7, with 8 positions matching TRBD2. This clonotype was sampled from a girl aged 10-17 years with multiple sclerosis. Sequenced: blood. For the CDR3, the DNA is TGTGCCAGCAGTTTCCCCCGGGAGGGCTACGAGCAGTACTTC. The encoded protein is CASSFPREGYEQYF.